Listed below are T cell receptor beta chains from one sample, sequenced in a study of spatial heterogeneity in lung cancer. One entry per CDR3 protein, called by TCRdb with MiXCR from the 5' RACE reads. In the table there are about 3,000 distinct CDR3 sequences, around half of which are singletons. The sequences come from lung tumor tissue, collected at surgery. Source of these receptors: a male donor with early-stage non-small cell lung cancer. The CDR3 runs from the conserved cysteine through the conserved F or W. D genes are given only for firm matches. Size values are once, few and many counts, or a class for expanded clones, and some rows have none.

>TRBV7-2|NA|TRBJ2-5|NA
CASSLMQTQYF
TGTGCCAGCAGCTTAATGCAGACCCAGTACTTC
>TRBV7-9|NA|TRBJ2-3|NA
CASSLTGDTQYF
TGTGCCAGCAGCTTAACGGGGGATACGCAGTATTTT
>TRBV7-3|TRBD2|TRBJ2-3|NA
CASSSGLVQGTDTQYF
TGTGCCAGCAGCTCGGGACTAGTTCAGGGCACAGATACGCAGTATTTT
>TRBV24-1|NA|TRBJ2-7|NA
CATGPGHTAYEQYF
TGTGCCACCGGACCGGGACACACAGCCTACGAGCAGTACTTC
>TRBV20-1|NA|TRBJ2-2|NA
CSASSENTGELFF
TGCAGTGCTAGTTCCGAGAACACCGGGGAGCTGTTTTTT
>TRBV10-3|NA|TRBJ2-1|NA
CAISEADEQFF
TGTGCCATCAGTGAGGCGGATGAGCAGTTCTTC
>TRBV5-1|TRBD2|TRBJ2-1|NA
CASSLPLAGDNNEQFF
TGCGCCAGCAGCTTACCACTAGCGGGGGACAACAATGAGCAGTTCTTC
>TRBV20-1|TRBD2|TRBJ2-3|NA
CSARAYLRAGGADTQYF
TGCAGTGCTAGAGCCTACCTGAGAGCGGGGGGGGCAGATACGCAGTATTTT
>TRBV6-6|TRBD1|TRBJ2-7|NA
CASSYFAGTGAYEQYF
TGTGCCAGCAGTTACTTCGCCGGGACAGGGGCCTACGAGCAGTACTTC
>TRBV7-9|NA|TRBJ2-2|NA
CASSSLLLTDTGELFF
TGTGCCAGCAGCTCCCTCTTATTGACAGACACCGGGGAGCTGTTTTTT
>TRBV5-6|NA|TRBJ2-4|NA
CASSLIAKNIQYF
TGTGCCAGCAGCTTAATAGCCAAAAACATTCAGTACTTC
>TRBV5-1|NA|TRBJ2-2|large
CASSLVGAGELFF
TGCGCCAGCAGCTTGGTTGGGGCCGGGGAGCTGTTTTTT
>TRBV10-3|NA|TRBJ2-7|few
CAISGPGSSYEQYF
TGTGCCATCAGTGGCCCCGGGAGCTCCTACGAGCAGTACTTC
>TRBV5-1|TRBD1|TRBJ2-5|NA
CASSLMGQEAQYF
TGCGCCAGCAGCTTAATGGGACAGGAGGCCCAGTACTTC
>TRBV29-1|NA|TRBJ2-3|NA
CSVMGPLTDTQYF
TGCAGCGTTATGGGGCCCCTTACAGATACGCAGTATTTT
>TRBV11-2|NA|TRBJ2-3|few
CASSRSAGGADTQYF
TGTGCCAGCAGCCGGAGCGCCGGGGGTGCAGATACGCAGTATTTT
>TRBV30|NA|TRBJ2-7|few
CAWTLKGTDEQYF
TGTGCCTGGACCCTAAAGGGTACAGACGAGCAGTACTTC
>TRBV7-2|NA|TRBJ2-2|few
CASRVGSTGELFF
TGTGCCAGCAGGGTAGGGAGCACCGGGGAGCTGTTTTTT
>TRBV5-4|TRBD2|TRBJ2-3|NA
CASSSGLAGVSTDTQYF
TGTGCCAGCAGCTCCGGACTAGCGGGGGTTAGCACAGATACGCAGTATTTT
>TRBV23-1|NA|TRBJ2-7|NA
CASRPGQDEQYF
TGCGCCAGCAGACCGGGACAAGACGAGCAGTACTTC
>TRBV5-1|NA|TRBJ2-5|NA
CASRVVLAGETQYF
TGCGCCAGCAGGGTGGTGCTAGCAGGAGAGACCCAGTACTTC
>TRBV7-9|TRBD2|TRBJ2-1|NA
CASSPRRLAGGNEQFF
TGTGCCAGCAGCCCTAGGCGACTAGCGGGGGGCAATGAGCAGTTCTTC
>TRBV5-1|NA|TRBJ2-1|NA
CASKRTGSSYNEQFF
TGCGCCAGCAAGCGTACGGGGTCCTCCTACAATGAGCAGTTCTTC
>TRBV29-1|TRBD2|TRBJ2-5|once
CSVAGAGGETQYF
TGCAGCGTCGCCGGAGCGGGGGGGGAGACCCAGTACTTC
>TRBV9|TRBD1|TRBJ2-2|NA
CASSLTTSGTGGTGELFF
TGTGCCAGCAGCCTAACAACCTCCGGGACAGGGGGCACCGGGGAGCTGTTTTTT
>TRBV29-1|NA|TRBJ2-7|NA
CSVEVMVAPTYYEQYF
TGCAGCGTTGAAGTGATGGTAGCCCCAACATACTACGAGCAGTACTTC
>TRBV27|NA|TRBJ2-7|NA
CASSLLGDEQYF
TGTGCCAGCAGTTTACTTGGGGACGAGCAGTACTTC
>TRBV9|TRBD1|TRBJ2-3|NA
CASREGTANTDTQYF
TGTGCCAGCAGAGAGGGGACAGCGAACACAGATACGCAGTATTTT
>TRBV18|TRBD1|TRBJ2-5|once
CASSQGQGRTETQYF
TGTGCCAGCTCACAGGGACAGGGGAGGACGGAGACCCAGTACTTC
>TRBV10-1|NA|TRBJ2-3|NA
CASSEKTADTQYF
TGCGCCAGCAGTGAGAAGACTGCAGATACGCAGTATTTT
>TRBV15|NA|TRBJ2-1|few
CATSAGRRGNEQFF
TGTGCCACCAGCGCGGGGAGGAGGGGAAATGAGCAGTTCTTC
>TRBV30|NA|TRBJ2-7|NA
CAYGRSDYEQYF
TGTGCCTATGGACGGTCCGACTACGAGCAGTACTTC
>TRBV20-1|NA|TRBJ1-4|large
CSARDSDSTNEKLFF
TGCAGTGCTAGGGACAGCGACTCAACTAATGAAAAACTGTTTTTT
>TRBV7-2|TRBD2|TRBJ2-2|few
CASSRRSGGNTGELFF
TGTGCCAGCAGCCGGAGGAGCGGGGGGAACACCGGGGAGCTGTTTTTT
>TRBV6-1|TRBD1|TRBJ2-3|NA
CASTGGSIDTQYF
TGTGCCAGCACAGGGGGTTCTATAGATACGCAGTATTTT
>TRBV5-4|TRBD1|TRBJ2-2|NA
CASSTSYGTGTGELFF
TGTGCCAGCAGCACGTCCTACGGGACAGGGACCGGGGAGCTGTTTTTT
>TRBV5-1|NA|TRBJ2-1|few
CASSTRGAPYNEQFF
TGCGCCAGCAGCACCCGGGGGGCTCCCTACAATGAGCAGTTCTTC
>TRBV12-3/TRBV12-4|NA|TRBJ1-2|hyperexpanded
CASSFGGPGYTF
TGTGCCAGCAGTTTCGGGGGGCCTGGCTACACCTTC
>TRBV9|NA|TRBJ2-2|NA
CASSEGGSNTGELFF
TGTGCCAGCAGCGAGGGGGGATCGAACACCGGGGAGCTGTTTTTT
>TRBV10-3|TRBD2|TRBJ2-1|NA
CAISESRAGGNEQFF
TGTGCCATCAGTGAGTCGAGGGCGGGGGGCAATGAGCAGTTCTTC
>TRBV29-1|TRBD1|TRBJ2-7|few
CSTKDRGDYEQYF
TGCAGCACTAAGGACAGGGGCGACTACGAGCAGTACTTC
>TRBV27|NA|TRBJ2-6|NA
CASSLSHSSGANVLTF
TGTGCCAGCAGTTTATCCCACAGCTCTGGGGCCAACGTCCTGACTTTC
>TRBV7-9|NA|TRBJ2-1|NA
CASSFRGLGNEQFF
TGTGCCAGCAGCTTCAGGGGTTTAGGGAATGAGCAGTTCTTC
>TRBV20-1|TRBD2|TRBJ2-3|NA
CSARDPLAGKGTDTQYF
TGCAGTGCTAGAGACCCTCTAGCGGGGAAGGGAACAGATACGCAGTATTTT
>TRBV29-1|NA|TRBJ2-5|NA
CSVGRATFQETQYF
TGCAGCGTTGGACGGGCAACCTTCCAAGAGACCCAGTACTTC
>TRBV11-2|TRBD1|TRBJ2-3|NA
CASSIGQGSTDTQYF
TGTGCCAGCAGCATCGGACAGGGAAGCACAGATACGCAGTATTTT
>TRBV3-1|TRBD2|TRBJ2-3|NA
CASSMRGASTDTQYF
TGTGCCAGCAGCATGCGGGGGGCTAGCACAGATACGCAGTATTTT
>TRBV20-1|NA|TRBJ2-3|few
CSARDALGADTQYF
TGCAGTGCTAGGGACGCCCTAGGGGCAGATACGCAGTATTTT
>TRBV5-1|NA|TRBJ2-1|NA
CASRTPGVRNNEQFF
TGCGCCAGCAGAACACCAGGGGTCAGGAACAATGAGCAGTTCTTC
>TRBV25-1|TRBD1|TRBJ2-7|NA
CASSPSTGTGFRGEQYF
TGTGCCAGCAGTCCCTCAACCGGGACAGGGTTTAGGGGCGAGCAGTACTTC
>TRBV29-1|TRBD2|TRBJ2-3|NA
CSVEGTLGKSGRSQDTQYF
TGCAGCGTTGAAGGGACCTTGGGAAAGAGCGGGAGGAGTCAAGATACGCAGTATTTT
>TRBV27|NA|TRBJ2-3|few
CASTDDGTATDTQYF
TGTGCCAGCACCGATGACGGTACGGCCACAGATACGCAGTATTTT
>TRBV7-2|TRBD1|TRBJ2-1|NA
CASSGQGLYYNEQFF
TGTGCCAGCAGTGGACAGGGACTTTACTACAATGAGCAGTTCTTC
>TRBV2|NA|TRBJ2-5|NA
CASSVGQRETQYF
TGTGCCAGCAGTGTAGGACAGAGAGAGACCCAGTACTTC
>TRBV11-2|NA|TRBJ2-7|NA
CASSLGPTYEQYF
TGTGCCAGCAGCTTAGGGCCTACCTACGAGCAGTACTTC
>TRBV20-1|TRBD1|TRBJ2-7|once
CSARIPGQGHEQYF
TGCAGTGCTAGAATCCCGGGACAGGGGCACGAGCAGTACTTC
>TRBV19|NA|TRBJ2-3|once
CASRQGDTQYF
TGTGCCAGTCGGCAGGGGGATACGCAGTATTTT
>TRBV20-1|TRBD1|TRBJ2-7|few
CSARGGTVSSSYEQYF
TGCAGTGCTAGAGGAGGGACAGTTTCCAGCTCCTACGAGCAGTACTTC
>TRBV2|TRBD1|TRBJ2-5|once
CASSAGQAQETQYF
TGTGCCAGCAGTGCAGGACAGGCTCAAGAGACCCAGTACTTC
>TRBV11-2|TRBD2|TRBJ2-3|NA
CASTLGWRGGPDTQYF
TGTGCCAGCACCCTAGGGTGGCGGGGGGGCCCAGATACGCAGTATTTT